This T cell receptor beta chain was identified during a study of post-analysis software for immune sequencing data. On the study more broadly: Progressive-relapsing, secondary progressive and relapsing-remitting multiple sclerosis were among the disease courses included. Findings and caveats of the study: Samples from one preparation batch, clustered by F measure, grouped strongly together. Compared with controls, patients showed significantly lower normalized Chao1 diversity. TRBV5-6, TRBV5-1 and TRBV20-1 belonged to a set of a handful of TRBV segments that were more frequent in patients than controls.

This clonotype appeared once. Its matching antigen is unknown. Unique molecular identifiers were carried by the TCR beta cDNA libraries. Input of roughly 1 to 11 million T cells yielded 550,000 or so cDNA molecules. Each CDR3 protein is one row after TCRdb ran MiXCR on the PCR reads. Of about 820,000 distinct CDR3 sequences in the sample, 53% were seen once. Germline V gene data show CDR1 as LNHNV and CDR2 as YYDKDF (reference sequence). The CDR3 spans 13 residues. Trimming took 3 bases from V and 6 from J; bases not matched to a gene: 1. The material sequenced was blood. The receptor comes from a girl between 10 and 17 years old with multiple sclerosis. J is TRBJ1-5 and V is TRBV15; TRBD1 agrees at 8 bases. CDR3 bases: TGTGCCACCAGCAGGGACAGGGTTCAGCCCCAGCATTTT. This encodes CATSRDRVQPQHF.